This T cell receptor (beta chain) was profiled in a study of blood T cell repertoires in COVID-19. Germline CDR1 is SGDLS and CDR2 is YYNGEE. With 3 bases removed from V and 8 bases from J, the gap between germline ends came to 14 bases. This CDR3 spans 13 amino acids. This table comes from immunoSEQ multiplex PCR, and its TCRdb copy is limited to in-frame clones, with some not included. The table has a few hundred thousand clones, roughly 86% seen once. This clone was counted once. The source material was peripheral blood. The chain carries TRBV9 and TRBJ1-2; D may be TRBD1 (6 bases). This TCR came from a man aged 35 to 55 who had recovered from COVID-19. The chain's CDR3 is CASSAQVTGGYTF. The CDR3 DNA is TGTGCCAGCAGCGCCCAGGTTACAGGGGGCTACACCTTC. The full variable domain, with the rest looked up from reference TRBV9 and TRBJ1-2, is DSGVTQTPKHLITATGQRVTLRCSPRSGDLSVYWYQQSLDQGLQFLIQYYNGEERAKGNILERFSAQQFPDLHSELNLSSLELGDSALYFCASSAQVTGGYTFGSGTRLTVV.